Listed below are T cell receptor beta chains from one sample, sequenced in a study of OX40 agonist ivuxolimab in advanced cancers. Profiled with immunoSEQ multiplex PCR; TCRdb holds only in-frame clones, not every one. The data contain 65,000 to 75,000 clones, approximately 82% of them singletons. The material sequenced was CD4+ or CD8+ T cells sorted from blood, taken in a trial of the OX40 agonist ivuxolimab. The receptors come from an adult with an advanced solid tumor such as melanoma, head and neck, liver or kidney cancer. The CDR3 runs from the conserved cysteine through the conserved F or W. Fields, in order: J gene, clone size, V gene, D gene, CDR3 DNA, CDR3 protein. The D gene is left open where the match is weak. Where a row states a size, it is once, few, many or the class of an expanded clone; other rows omit it.

J: TRBJ2-3
size: -
V: TRBV29-1
D: TRBD1
DNA: TGCAGCGTAGCTCTTAGGACAGGGGGAGATACGCAGTATTTT
CDR3: CSVALRTGGDTQYF

J: TRBJ2-7
size: -
V: TRBV28
D: TRBD2
DNA: TGTGCCAGCAGTTTAGAGGCCGGACTAGCGGCCTACGAGCAGTACTTC
CDR3: CASSLEAGLAAYEQYF

J: TRBJ1-1
size: -
V: TRBV7-2
D: -
DNA: TGTGCCAGCAGCTTAGGACTACAGTCCACTGAAGCTTTCTTT
CDR3: CASSLGLQSTEAFF

J: TRBJ2-3
size: -
V: TRBV5-1
D: -
DNA: TGCGCCAGCCAATTACAGGATGATCGGACAGATACGCAGTATTTT
CDR3: CASQLQDDRTDTQYF

J: TRBJ2-5
size: -
V: TRBV5-4
D: TRBD2
DNA: TGTGCCAGCAGCTCCAAGACTAGCGGGGTTGGGGAGACCCAGTACTTC
CDR3: CASSSKTSGVGETQYF

J: TRBJ1-2
size: -
V: TRBV28
D: -
DNA: TGTGCCAGCAGTCGCCGTAGCTATGGCTACACCTTC
CDR3: CASSRRSYGYTF

J: TRBJ2-1
size: -
V: TRBV5-1
D: TRBD1
DNA: TGCGCCAGCAGTTTTGCTGGACAGGGGTACAATGAGCAGTTCTTC
CDR3: CASSFAGQGYNEQFF

J: TRBJ2-7
size: once
V: TRBV5-6
D: -
DNA: TGTGCCAGCAGCTTGGGCATTTGGACCTACGAGCAGTACTTC
CDR3: CASSLGIWTYEQYF

J: TRBJ2-5
size: once
V: TRBV28
D: TRBD2
DNA: TGTGCCAGCAGCCCTAATAGCGGGAGAGGAGAGACCCAGTACTTC
CDR3: CASSPNSGRGETQYF

J: TRBJ1-1
size: -
V: TRBV4-2
D: -
DNA: TGTGCCAGCAGGAAAAATAGGGAAGGGCTTGAAGCTTTCTTT
CDR3: CASRKNREGLEAFF

J: TRBJ1-1
size: -
V: TRBV28
D: -
DNA: TGTGCCAGCAGACCCCTTTCGGGTGAAGCTTTCTTT
CDR3: CASRPLSGEAFF

J: TRBJ2-6
size: -
V: TRBV18
D: -
DNA: TGTGCCAGCTCCCTCAGCTCTGGGGCCAACGTCCTGACTTTC
CDR3: CASSLSSGANVLTF

J: TRBJ1-5
size: -
V: TRBV19
D: TRBD1
DNA: TGTGCCAGTAGGGGACAGCCTTTAAGCAATCAGCCCCAGCATTTT
CDR3: CASRGQPLSNQPQHF

J: TRBJ2-3
size: -
V: TRBV7-9
D: -
DNA: TGTGCCAGCAGCTCAGGGGAGGCACCCACAGATACGCAGTATTTT
CDR3: CASSSGEAPTDTQYF

J: TRBJ1-1
size: -
V: TRBV2
D: -
DNA: TGTGCCAGCAGTTTCTCGGGGGGGACTGAAGCTTTCTTT
CDR3: CASSFSGGTEAFF

J: TRBJ1-2
size: -
V: TRBV11-3
D: TRBD1
DNA: TGTGCCAGCAGCGACGGACAGGGAAAGGGAAGGAGCTATGGCTACACCTTC
CDR3: CASSDGQGKGRSYGYTF

J: TRBJ2-7
size: -
V: TRBV5-4
D: -
DNA: TGTGCCAGCAGCTCTTCGTCCACGGCGGACGAGCAGTACTTC
CDR3: CASSSSSTADEQYF

J: TRBJ2-5
size: -
V: TRBV5-1
D: TRBD2
DNA: TGCGCCAGCAGCTTGTCTAGGACTAGCGGGGAGACCCAGTACTTC
CDR3: CASSLSRTSGETQYF

J: TRBJ2-1
size: -
V: TRBV5-8
D: TRBD2
DNA: TGTGCCAGCAGCTTGGCGGGGGGAAGGAGCTACAATGAGCAGTTCTTC
CDR3: CASSLAGGRSYNEQFF

J: TRBJ2-1
size: -
V: TRBV12-5
D: -
DNA: TGTGCTAGTGGTCAGCGGACACAATACAATGAGCAGTTCTTC
CDR3: CASGQRTQYNEQFF

J: TRBJ2-1
size: -
V: TRBV18
D: TRBD1
DNA: TGTGCCAGCTCACCAGGGACAGGGAGGGATGAGCAGTTCTTC
CDR3: CASSPGTGRDEQFF

J: TRBJ2-7
size: -
V: TRBV6-5
D: -
DNA: TGTGCCAGCAGACTTTTAGGGGCCTACGAGCAGTACTTC
CDR3: CASRLLGAYEQYF

J: TRBJ2-5
size: -
V: TRBV28
D: -
DNA: TGTGCCAGCTCGGTTGGAGGGGGGATACAAGAAACCCAGTACTTC
CDR3: CASSVGGGIQETQYF

J: TRBJ1-3
size: -
V: TRBV5-1
D: -
DNA: TGCGCCAGCAGCTTGGATAATATCTTCGGGGGCTCTGGAAACACCATATATTTT
CDR3: CASSLDNIFGGSGNTIYF

J: TRBJ2-4
size: -
V: TRBV27
D: -
DNA: TGTGCCAGCAGTTTAGGGGCCCAAATAGCCAAAAACATTCAGTACTTC
CDR3: CASSLGAQIAKNIQYF

J: TRBJ2-1
size: -
V: TRBV5-1
D: -
DNA: TGCGCCAGCAGCACAGGGTCTGGGGTTGAGCAGTTCTTC
CDR3: CASSTGSGVEQFF

J: TRBJ1-2
size: -
V: TRBV2
D: -
DNA: TGTGCCAGCAGTGTATCAGGGGCTTATGGCTACACCTTC
CDR3: CASSVSGAYGYTF

J: TRBJ1-4
size: once
V: TRBV19
D: -
DNA: TGTGCCAGCCGGAGGCAGGGCGGGTTACAGGATGAAAAACTGTTTTTT
CDR3: CASRRQGGLQDEKLFF

J: TRBJ2-3
size: few
V: TRBV2
D: -
DNA: TGTGCCAGCAGGGGCGAGACCTACACAGATACGCAGTATTTT
CDR3: CASRGETYTDTQYF

J: TRBJ1-2
size: -
V: TRBV5-4
D: -
DNA: TGTGCCAGCAGCTTGGAGGCAGGCGGGAGTTCCTATGGCTACACCTTC
CDR3: CASSLEAGGSSYGYTF

J: TRBJ1-4
size: -
V: TRBV6-5
D: -
DNA: TGTGCCAGCAATGAAGGGGAAAAACTGTTTTTT
CDR3: CASNEGEKLFF

J: TRBJ1-6
size: -
V: TRBV19
D: -
DNA: TGTGCCAGTAACCCCAGCTCCTATAATTCACCCCTCCACTTT
CDR3: CASNPSSYNSPLHF

J: TRBJ2-1
size: -
V: TRBV19
D: -
DNA: TGTGCCAGTAGAGCCGGGACCCGCTCGGATGAGCAGTTCTTC
CDR3: CASRAGTRSDEQFF

J: TRBJ2-2
size: few
V: TRBV7-6
D: -
DNA: TGTGCCAGCAGCTTAGAATTCATTTCCATCCTTTCGAACACCGGGGAGCTGTTTTTT
CDR3: CASSLEFISILSNTGELFF

J: TRBJ1-3
size: -
V: TRBV7-2
D: -
DNA: TGTGCCAGCAGCTTAAGGGGCTCGGGAAACACCATATATTTT
CDR3: CASSLRGSGNTIYF

J: TRBJ2-5
size: -
V: TRBV6-5
D: -
DNA: TGTGCCAGCAGGGGGATTTCGTACCAAGAGACCCAGTACTTC
CDR3: CASRGISYQETQYF

J: TRBJ2-2
size: few
V: TRBV12-2
D: -
DNA: TGTGCAAGTCGCTTAGTTTGTCTAGCCCGCACCGGGGAGCTGTTTTTT
CDR3: CASRLVCLARTGELFF

J: TRBJ1-1
size: -
V: TRBV18
D: -
DNA: TGTGCCAGCTCACCACTAATGGGGGACACTGAAGCTTTCTTT
CDR3: CASSPLMGDTEAFF

J: TRBJ2-5
size: -
V: TRBV28
D: -
DNA: TGTGCCAGCAGTTTTCGAGAGACCCAGTACTTC
CDR3: CASSFRETQYF

J: TRBJ2-1
size: few
V: TRBV18
D: TRBD2
DNA: TGTGCCAGCTCACCATTGGCCCGACTAGCGGGAGTCGGGAATGAGCAGTTCTTC
CDR3: CASSPLARLAGVGNEQFF

J: TRBJ1-5
size: -
V: TRBV27
D: TRBD1
DNA: TGTGCCAGCAGTGGGATAAGGGGGCGCGGGGGTCAGCCCCAGCATTTT
CDR3: CASSGIRGRGGQPQHF

J: TRBJ2-3
size: -
V: TRBV5-1
D: TRBD2
DNA: TGCGCCAGCAGCTGGGGGACTAGCGGCGACACAGATACGCAGTATTTT
CDR3: CASSWGTSGDTDTQYF

J: TRBJ1-2
size: -
V: TRBV19
D: -
DNA: TGTGCCAGTAGTGGCAGTATCTATGGCTACACCTTC
CDR3: CASSGSIYGYTF

J: TRBJ1-5
size: -
V: TRBV19
D: -
DNA: TGTGCCAGTAGTATATTTTGGGGCCTATCGGTTCGGCCCCAGCATTTT
CDR3: CASSIFWGLSVRPQHF

J: TRBJ2-1
size: -
V: TRBV30
D: TRBD1
DNA: TGTGCCTGGAGTGTACTCTCCTTGACAGGGATGTACAATGAGCAGTTCTTC
CDR3: CAWSVLSLTGMYNEQFF

J: TRBJ2-3
size: once
V: TRBV11-3
D: -
DNA: TGTGCCAGCAGCTTAAGACCGGGTAGTTCAGATACGCAGTATTTT
CDR3: CASSLRPGSSDTQYF

J: TRBJ1-1
size: once
V: TRBV27
D: TRBD1
DNA: TGTGCCAGCAGGAAGACAGGGGCTGGCACTGAAGCTTTCTTT
CDR3: CASRKTGAGTEAFF

J: TRBJ2-7
size: -
V: TRBV28
D: -
DNA: TGTGCCAGCAGTTTCTCGGGCATCTCCTACGAGCAGTACTTC
CDR3: CASSFSGISYEQYF

J: TRBJ2-1
size: few
V: TRBV5-5
D: -
DNA: TGTGCCAGCAGCAGGGGGGCCTCCCAGGGCGGCAATGAGCAGTTCTTC
CDR3: CASSRGASQGGNEQFF

J: TRBJ1-1
size: few
V: TRBV7-9
D: -
DNA: TGTGCCAGCAGCTTATCAGGGACTGAAGCTTTCTTT
CDR3: CASSLSGTEAFF

J: TRBJ2-7
size: -
V: TRBV5-1
D: -
DNA: TGCGCCAGCAGCTTCTCGCGGGACTACGAGCAGTACTTC
CDR3: CASSFSRDYEQYF

J: TRBJ1-1
size: -
V: TRBV5-6
D: -
DNA: TGTGCCAGCAGCTTGACCGTGAACACTGAAGCTTTCTTT
CDR3: CASSLTVNTEAFF

J: TRBJ2-5
size: -
V: TRBV7-7
D: -
DNA: TGTGCCAGCAGCTTCTCAGTGGAACAAGAGACCCAGTACTTC
CDR3: CASSFSVEQETQYF